This T cell receptor beta chain was profiled in a study of identical twins. This clonotype was counted at least ten times. Trimming removed 2 bases at V and 2 bases at J, with 5 bases between. In germline, CDR1 is MRHNA, CDR2 SNTAGT. This CDR3 spans 13 amino acids. TCRdb itself ran the 5' RACE reads through MiXCR, one entry per CDR3 protein. The profile shows about 100,000 distinct CDR3 sequences, 5.9% of them singletons. The material sequenced was memory T cells sorted from blood. The receptor was isolated from a woman between 50 and 59 years old in good health. The chain uses TRBV6-4 and TRBJ2-3; D unresolved. The CDR3 DNA is TGTGCCAGCAGTGACCAGACCACAGATACGCAGTATTTT. Protein sequence: CASSDQTTDTQYF.